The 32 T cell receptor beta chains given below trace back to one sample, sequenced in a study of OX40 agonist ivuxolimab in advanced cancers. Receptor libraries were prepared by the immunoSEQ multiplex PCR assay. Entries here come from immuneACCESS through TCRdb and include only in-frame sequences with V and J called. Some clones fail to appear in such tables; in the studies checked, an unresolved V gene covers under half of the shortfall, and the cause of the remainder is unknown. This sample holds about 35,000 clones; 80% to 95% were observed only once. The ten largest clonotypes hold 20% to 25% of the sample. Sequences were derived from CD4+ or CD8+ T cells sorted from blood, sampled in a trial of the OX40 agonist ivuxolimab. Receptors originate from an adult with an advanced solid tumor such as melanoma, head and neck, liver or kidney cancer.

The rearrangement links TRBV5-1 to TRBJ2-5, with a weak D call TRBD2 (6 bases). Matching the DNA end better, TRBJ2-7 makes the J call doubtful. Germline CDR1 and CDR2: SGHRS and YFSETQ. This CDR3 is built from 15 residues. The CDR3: CASSLGGTGSHEQYF. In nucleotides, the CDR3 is TGCGCCAGCAGCTTGGGAGGGACTGGCAGCCACGAGCAGTACTTC.

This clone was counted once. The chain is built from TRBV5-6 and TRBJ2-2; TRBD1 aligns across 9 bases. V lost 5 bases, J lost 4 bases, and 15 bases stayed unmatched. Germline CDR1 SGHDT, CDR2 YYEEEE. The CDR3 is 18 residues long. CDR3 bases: TGTGCCAGCAGTCACGGTCGGGGACAGGGACGTTTCACCGGGGAGCTGTTTTTT. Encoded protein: CASSHGRGQGRFTGELFF.

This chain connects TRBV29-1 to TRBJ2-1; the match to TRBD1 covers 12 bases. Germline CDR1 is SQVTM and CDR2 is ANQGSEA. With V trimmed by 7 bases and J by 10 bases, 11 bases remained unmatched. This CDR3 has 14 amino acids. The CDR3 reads CSGGQGATRGEQFF. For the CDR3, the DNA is TGCAGCGGGGGACAGGGGGCTACCCGTGGGGAGCAGTTCTTC.

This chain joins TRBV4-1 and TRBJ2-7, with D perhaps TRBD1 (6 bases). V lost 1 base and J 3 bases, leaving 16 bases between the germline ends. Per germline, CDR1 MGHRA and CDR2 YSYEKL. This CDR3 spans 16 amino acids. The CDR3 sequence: CASSQGRTAFIYEQYF. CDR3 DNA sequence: TGCGCCAGCAGCCAAGGGCGGACAGCTTTTATCTACGAGCAGTACTTC.

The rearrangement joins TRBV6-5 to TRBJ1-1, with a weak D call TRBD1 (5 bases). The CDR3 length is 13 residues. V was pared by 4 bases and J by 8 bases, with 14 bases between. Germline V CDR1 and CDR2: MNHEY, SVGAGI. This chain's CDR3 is CASSSLVGGEAFF. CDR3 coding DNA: TGTGCCAGCAGTTCGCTCGTCGGGGGGGAAGCTTTCTTT.

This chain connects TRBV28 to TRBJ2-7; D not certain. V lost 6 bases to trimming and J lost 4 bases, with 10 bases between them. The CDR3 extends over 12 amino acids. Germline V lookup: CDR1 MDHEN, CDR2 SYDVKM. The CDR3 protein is CASSRNPYEQYF. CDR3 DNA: TGTGCCAGCAGCCGTAACCCTTACGAGCAGTACTTC.

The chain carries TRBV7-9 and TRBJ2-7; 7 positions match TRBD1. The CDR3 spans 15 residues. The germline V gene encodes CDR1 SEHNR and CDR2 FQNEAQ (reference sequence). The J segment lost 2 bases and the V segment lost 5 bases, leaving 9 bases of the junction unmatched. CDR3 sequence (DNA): TGTGCCAGCAGCCATCCGGGACAGAGAACCTACGAGCAGTACTTC. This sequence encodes CASSHPGQRTYEQYF.

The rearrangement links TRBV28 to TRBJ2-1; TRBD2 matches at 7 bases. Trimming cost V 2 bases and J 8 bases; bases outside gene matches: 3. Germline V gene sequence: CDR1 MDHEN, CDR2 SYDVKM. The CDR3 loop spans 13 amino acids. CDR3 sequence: CASSLSGGDEQFF. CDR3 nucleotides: TGTGCCAGCAGTTTAAGTGGGGGGGATGAGCAGTTCTTC.

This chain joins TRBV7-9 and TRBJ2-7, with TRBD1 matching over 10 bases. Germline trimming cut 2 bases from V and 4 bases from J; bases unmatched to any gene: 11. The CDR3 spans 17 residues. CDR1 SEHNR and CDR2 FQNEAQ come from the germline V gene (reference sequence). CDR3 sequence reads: CASSLIDGTGDGYEQYF. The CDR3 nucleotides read TGTGCCAGCAGCTTAATAGACGGGACAGGGGATGGGTACGAGCAGTACTTC.

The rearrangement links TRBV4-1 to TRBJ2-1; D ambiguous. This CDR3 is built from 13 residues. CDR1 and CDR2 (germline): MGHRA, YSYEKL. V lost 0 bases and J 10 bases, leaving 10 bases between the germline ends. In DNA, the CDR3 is TGCGCCAGCAGCCAAGAACCGAGAGGAGAGCAGTTCTTC. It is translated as CASSQEPRGEQFF.

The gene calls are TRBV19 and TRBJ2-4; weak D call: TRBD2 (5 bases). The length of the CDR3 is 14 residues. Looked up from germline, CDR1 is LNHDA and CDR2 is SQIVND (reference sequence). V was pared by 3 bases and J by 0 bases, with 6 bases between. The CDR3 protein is CASSIGVAKNIQYF. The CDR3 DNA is TGTGCCAGTAGTATCGGGGTAGCCAAAAACATTCAGTACTTC. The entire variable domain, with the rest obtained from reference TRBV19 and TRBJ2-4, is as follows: DGGITQSPKYLFRKEGQNVTLSCEQNLNHDAMYWYRQDPGQGLRLIYYSQIVNDFQKGDIAEGYSVSREKKESFPLTVTSAQKNPTAFYLCASSIGVAKNIQYFGAGTRLSVL.

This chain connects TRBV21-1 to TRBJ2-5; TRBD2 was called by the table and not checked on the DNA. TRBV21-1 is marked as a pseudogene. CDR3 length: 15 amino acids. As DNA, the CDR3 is TGTGCCAGCAGCAAAATCGGCGGGGGGCTCCAGACCCAGTACTTC. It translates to CASSKIGGGLQTQYF.

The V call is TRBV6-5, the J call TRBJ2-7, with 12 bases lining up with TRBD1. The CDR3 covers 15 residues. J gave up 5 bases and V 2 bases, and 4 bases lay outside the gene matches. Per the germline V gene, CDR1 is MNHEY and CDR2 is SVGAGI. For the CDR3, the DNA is TGTGCCAGCAGTTACCGGGACAGGGGGCTGGACGAGCAGTACTTC. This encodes CASSYRDRGLDEQYF.

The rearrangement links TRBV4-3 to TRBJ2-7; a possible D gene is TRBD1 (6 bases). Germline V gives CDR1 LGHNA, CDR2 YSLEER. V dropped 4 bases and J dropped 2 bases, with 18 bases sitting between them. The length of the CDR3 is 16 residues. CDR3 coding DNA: TGCGCCAGCAGCCCCAGAAAGGGGGACCCTCCCTACGAGCAGTACTTC. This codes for CASSPRKGDPPYEQYF.

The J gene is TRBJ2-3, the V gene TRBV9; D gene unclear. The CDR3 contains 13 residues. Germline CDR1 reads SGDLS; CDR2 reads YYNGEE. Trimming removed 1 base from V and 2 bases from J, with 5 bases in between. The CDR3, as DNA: TGTGCCAGCAGCGTAACCCCCACAGATACGCAGTATTTT. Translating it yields CASSVTPTDTQYF. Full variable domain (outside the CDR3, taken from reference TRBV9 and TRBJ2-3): DSGVTQTPKHLITATGQRVTLRCSPRSGDLSVYWYQQSLDQGLQFLIQYYNGEERAKGNILERFSAQQFPDLHSELNLSSLELGDSALYFCASSVTPTDTQYFGPGTRLTVL.

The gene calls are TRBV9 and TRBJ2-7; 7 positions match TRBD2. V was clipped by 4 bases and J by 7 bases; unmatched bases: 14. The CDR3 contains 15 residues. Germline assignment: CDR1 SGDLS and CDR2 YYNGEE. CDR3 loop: CASSPVGGGPLEQYF. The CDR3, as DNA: TGTGCCAGCAGCCCAGTGGGGGGAGGGCCCCTTGAGCAGTACTTC.

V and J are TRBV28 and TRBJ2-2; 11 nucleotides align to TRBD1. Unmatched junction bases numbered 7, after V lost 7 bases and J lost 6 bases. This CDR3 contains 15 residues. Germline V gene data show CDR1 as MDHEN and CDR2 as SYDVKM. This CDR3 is CASMRTGGFAGELFF. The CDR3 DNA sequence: TGTGCCAGCATGCGGACAGGGGGCTTCGCCGGGGAGCTGTTTTTT.

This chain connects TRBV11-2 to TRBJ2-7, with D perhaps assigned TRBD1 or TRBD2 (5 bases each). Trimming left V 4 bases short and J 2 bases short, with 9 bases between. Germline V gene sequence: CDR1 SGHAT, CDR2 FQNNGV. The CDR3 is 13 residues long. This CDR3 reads CASSWDPAYEQYF. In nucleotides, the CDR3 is TGTGCCAGCAGCTGGGACCCGGCCTACGAGCAGTACTTC. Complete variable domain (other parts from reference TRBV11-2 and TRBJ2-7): EAGVAQSPRYKIIEKRQSVAFWCNPISGHATLYWYQQILGQGPKLLIQFQNNGVVDDSQLPKDRFSAERLKGVDSTLKIQPAKLEDSAVYLCASSWDPAYEQYFGPGTRLTVT.

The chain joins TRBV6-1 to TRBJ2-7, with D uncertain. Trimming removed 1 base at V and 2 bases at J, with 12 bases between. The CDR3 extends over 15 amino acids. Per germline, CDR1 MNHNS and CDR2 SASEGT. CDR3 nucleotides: TGTGCCAGCAGTGAAGTCGCATCCAGCGCCTACGAGCAGTACTTC. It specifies CASSEVASSAYEQYF.

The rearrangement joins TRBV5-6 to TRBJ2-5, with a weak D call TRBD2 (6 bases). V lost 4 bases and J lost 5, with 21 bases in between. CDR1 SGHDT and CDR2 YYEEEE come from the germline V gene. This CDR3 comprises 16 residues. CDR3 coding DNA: TGTGCCAGCAGCCCCCAAACCGGGAGATCTAGGGAGACCCAGTACTTC. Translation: CASSPQTGRSRETQYF.

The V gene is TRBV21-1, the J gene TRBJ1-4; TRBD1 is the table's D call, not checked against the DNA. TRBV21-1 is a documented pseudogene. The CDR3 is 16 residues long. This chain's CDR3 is CASSKGVTGFYEKLFF. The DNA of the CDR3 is TGTGCCAGCAGCAAAGGGGTGACAGGTTTTTATGAAAAACTGTTTTTT.

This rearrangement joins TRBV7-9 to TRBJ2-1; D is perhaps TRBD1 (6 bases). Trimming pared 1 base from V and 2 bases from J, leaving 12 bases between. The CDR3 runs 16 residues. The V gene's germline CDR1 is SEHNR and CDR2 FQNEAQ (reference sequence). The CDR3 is CASSLEWGPAYNEQFF. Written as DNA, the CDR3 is TGTGCCAGCAGCTTAGAATGGGGGCCCGCCTACAATGAGCAGTTCTTC.

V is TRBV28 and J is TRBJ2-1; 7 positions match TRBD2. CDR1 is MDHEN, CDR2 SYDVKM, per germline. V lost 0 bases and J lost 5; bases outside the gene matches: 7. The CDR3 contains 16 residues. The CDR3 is CASSLWAAGEDNEQFF. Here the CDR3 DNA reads TGTGCCAGCAGTTTATGGGCTGCGGGAGAGGACAATGAGCAGTTCTTC.

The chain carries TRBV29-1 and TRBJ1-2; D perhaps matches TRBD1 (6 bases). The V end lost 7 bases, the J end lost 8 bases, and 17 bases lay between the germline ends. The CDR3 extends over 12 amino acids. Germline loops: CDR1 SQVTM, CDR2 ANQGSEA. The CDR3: CSAPGQGSGYTF. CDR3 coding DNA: TGCAGCGCTCCTGGGCAGGGGAGCGGCTACACCTTC.

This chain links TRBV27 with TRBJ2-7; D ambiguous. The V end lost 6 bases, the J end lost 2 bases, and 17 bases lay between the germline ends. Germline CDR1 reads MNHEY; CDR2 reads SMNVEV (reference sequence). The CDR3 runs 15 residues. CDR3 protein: CASSLILNGPYEQYF. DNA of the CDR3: TGTGCCAGCAGCCTCATCCTCAACGGCCCCTACGAGCAGTACTTC.

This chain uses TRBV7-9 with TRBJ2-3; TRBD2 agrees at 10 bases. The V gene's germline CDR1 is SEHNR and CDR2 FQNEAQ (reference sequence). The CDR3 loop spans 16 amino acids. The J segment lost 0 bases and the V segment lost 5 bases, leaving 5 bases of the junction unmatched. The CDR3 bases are TGTGCCAGCAGCCATAGGACTAGCGGTAGCACAGATACGCAGTATTTT. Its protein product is CASSHRTSGSTDTQYF.

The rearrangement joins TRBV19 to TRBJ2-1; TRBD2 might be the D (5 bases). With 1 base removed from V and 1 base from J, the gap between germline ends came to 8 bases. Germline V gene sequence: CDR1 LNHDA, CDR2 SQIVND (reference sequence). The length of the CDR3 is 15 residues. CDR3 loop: CASSIGGPSYNEQFF. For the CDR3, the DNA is TGTGCCAGTAGTATAGGCGGGCCATCCTACAATGAGCAGTTCTTC.

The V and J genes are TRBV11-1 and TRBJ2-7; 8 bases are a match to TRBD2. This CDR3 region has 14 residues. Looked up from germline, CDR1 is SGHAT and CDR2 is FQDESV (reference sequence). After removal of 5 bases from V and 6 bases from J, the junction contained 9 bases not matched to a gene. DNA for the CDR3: TGTGCCAGCAGCCCAAGCGGGAGCCTCCGCGAGCAGTACTTC. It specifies CASSPSGSLREQYF. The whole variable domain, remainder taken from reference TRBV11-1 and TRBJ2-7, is EAEVAQSPRYKITEKSQAVAFWCDPISGHATLYWYRQILGQGPELLVQFQDESVVDDSQLPKDRFSAERLKGVDSTLKIQPAELGDSAMYLCASSPSGSLREQYFGPGTRLTVT.

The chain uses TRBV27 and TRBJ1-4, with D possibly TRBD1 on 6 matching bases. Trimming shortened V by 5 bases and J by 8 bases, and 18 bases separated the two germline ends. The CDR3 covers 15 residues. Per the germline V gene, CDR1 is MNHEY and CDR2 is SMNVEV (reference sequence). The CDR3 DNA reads TGTGCCAGCAGTCCATGGACATCAGGGGCGGAAAAACTGTTTTTT. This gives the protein CASSPWTSGAEKLFF.

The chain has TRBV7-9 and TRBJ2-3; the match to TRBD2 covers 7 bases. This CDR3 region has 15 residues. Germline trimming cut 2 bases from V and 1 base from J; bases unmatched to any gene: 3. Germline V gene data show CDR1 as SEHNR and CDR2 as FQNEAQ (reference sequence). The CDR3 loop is CASSLYSGGTDTQYF. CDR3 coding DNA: TGTGCCAGCAGCTTATACAGCGGGGGCACAGATACGCAGTATTTT.

The CDR3 nucleotides are TGTGCCAGCACAGACGGACAGGAGCGAACTGAAGCTTTCTTT. Its translation is CASTDGQERTEAFF. The genes are TRBV27 and TRBJ1-1, with 7 bases lining up with TRBD1. The CDR3 covers 14 residues. The ends lost 7 bases at V and 5 bases at J; junction bases unmatched: 10. Germline V gene data show CDR1 as MNHEY and CDR2 as SMNVEV (reference sequence).

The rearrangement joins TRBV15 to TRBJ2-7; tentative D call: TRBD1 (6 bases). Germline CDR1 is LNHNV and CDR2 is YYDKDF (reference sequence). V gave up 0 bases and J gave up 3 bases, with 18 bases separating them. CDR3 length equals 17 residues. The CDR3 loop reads CATSREASGRGFYEQYF. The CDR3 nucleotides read TGTGCCACCAGCAGAGAGGCTTCTGGCAGGGGATTCTACGAGCAGTACTTC.